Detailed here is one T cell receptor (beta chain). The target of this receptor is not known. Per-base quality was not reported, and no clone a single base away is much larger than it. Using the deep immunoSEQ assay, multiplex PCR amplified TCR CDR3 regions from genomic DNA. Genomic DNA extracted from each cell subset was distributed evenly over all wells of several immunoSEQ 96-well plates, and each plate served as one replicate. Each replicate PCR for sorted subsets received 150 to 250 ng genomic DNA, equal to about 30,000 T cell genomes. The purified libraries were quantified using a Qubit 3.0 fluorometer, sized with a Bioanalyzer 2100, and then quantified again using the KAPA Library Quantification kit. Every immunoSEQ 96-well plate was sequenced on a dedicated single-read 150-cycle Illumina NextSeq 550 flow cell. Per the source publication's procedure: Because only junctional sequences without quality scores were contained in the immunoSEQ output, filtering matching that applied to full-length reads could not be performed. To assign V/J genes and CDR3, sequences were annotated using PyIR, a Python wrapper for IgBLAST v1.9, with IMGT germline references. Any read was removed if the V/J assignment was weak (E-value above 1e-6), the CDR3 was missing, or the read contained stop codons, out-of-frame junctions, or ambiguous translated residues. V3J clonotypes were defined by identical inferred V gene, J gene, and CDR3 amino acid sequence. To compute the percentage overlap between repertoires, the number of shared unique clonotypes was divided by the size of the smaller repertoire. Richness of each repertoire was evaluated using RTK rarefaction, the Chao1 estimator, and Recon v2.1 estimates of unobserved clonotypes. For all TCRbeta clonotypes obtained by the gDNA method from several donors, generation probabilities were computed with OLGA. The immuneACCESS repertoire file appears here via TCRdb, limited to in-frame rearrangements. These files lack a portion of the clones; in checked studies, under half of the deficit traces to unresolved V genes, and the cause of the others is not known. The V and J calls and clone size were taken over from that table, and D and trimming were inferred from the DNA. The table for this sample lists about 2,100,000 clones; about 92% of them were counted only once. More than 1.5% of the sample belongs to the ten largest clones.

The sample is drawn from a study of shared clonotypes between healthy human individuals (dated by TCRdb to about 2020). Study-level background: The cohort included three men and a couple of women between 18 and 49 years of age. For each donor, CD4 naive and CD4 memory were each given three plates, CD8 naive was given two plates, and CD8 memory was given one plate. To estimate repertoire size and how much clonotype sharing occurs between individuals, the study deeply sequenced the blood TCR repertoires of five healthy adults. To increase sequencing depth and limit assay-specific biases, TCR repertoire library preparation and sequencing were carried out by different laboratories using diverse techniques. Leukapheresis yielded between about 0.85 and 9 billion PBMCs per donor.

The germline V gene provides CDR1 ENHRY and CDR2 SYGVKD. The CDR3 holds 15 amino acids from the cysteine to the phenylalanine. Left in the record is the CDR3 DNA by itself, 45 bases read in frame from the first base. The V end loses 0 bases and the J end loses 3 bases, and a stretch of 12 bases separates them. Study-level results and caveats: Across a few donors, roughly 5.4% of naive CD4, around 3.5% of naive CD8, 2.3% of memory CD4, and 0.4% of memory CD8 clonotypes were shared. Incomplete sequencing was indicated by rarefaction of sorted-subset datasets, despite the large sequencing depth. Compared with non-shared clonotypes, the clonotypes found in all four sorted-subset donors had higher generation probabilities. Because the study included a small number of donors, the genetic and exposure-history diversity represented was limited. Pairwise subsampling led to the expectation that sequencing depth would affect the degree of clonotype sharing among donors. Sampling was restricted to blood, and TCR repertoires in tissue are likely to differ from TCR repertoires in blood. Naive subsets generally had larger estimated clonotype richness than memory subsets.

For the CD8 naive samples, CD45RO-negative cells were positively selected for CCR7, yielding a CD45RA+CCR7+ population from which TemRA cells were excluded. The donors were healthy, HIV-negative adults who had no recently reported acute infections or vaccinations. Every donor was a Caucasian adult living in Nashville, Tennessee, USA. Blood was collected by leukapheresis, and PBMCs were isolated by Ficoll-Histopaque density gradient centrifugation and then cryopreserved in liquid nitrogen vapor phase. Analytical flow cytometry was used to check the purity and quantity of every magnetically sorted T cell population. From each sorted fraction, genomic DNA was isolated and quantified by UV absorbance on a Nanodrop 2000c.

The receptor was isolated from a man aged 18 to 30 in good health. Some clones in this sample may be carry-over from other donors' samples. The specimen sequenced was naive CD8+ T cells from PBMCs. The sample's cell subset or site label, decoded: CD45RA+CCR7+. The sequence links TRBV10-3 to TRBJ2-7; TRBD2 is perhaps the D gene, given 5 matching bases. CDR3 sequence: CAISESAPGFYEQYF. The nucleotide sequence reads TGTGCCATCAGTGAGTCTGCACCGGGGTTCTACGAGCAGTACTTC.